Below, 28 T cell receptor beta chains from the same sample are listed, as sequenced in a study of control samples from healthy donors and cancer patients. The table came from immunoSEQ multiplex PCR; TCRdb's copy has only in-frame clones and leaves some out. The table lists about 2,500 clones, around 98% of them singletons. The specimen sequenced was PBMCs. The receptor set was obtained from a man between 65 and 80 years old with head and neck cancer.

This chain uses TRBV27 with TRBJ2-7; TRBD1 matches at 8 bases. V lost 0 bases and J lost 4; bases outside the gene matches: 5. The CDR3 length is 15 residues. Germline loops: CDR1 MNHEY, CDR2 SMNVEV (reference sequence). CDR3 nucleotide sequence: TGTGCCAGCAGTTTATCAGGTCAGGGGGCGTACGAGCAGTACTTC. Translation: CASSLSGQGAYEQYF.

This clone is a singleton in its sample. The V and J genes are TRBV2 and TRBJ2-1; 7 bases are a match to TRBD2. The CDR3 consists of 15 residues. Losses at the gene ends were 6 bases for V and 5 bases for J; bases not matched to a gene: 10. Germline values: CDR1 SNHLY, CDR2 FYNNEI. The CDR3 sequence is CASRVSSGQNNEQFF. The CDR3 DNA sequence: TGTGCCAGCAGGGTATCTAGCGGCCAAAACAATGAGCAGTTCTTC.

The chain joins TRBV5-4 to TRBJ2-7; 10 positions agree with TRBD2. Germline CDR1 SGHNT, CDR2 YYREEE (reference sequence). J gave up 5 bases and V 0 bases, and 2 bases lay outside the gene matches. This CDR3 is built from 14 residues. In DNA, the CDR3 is TGTGCCAGCAGCTTGGGTCTAGCGGGAGACGAGCAGTACTTC. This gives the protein CASSLGLAGDEQYF.

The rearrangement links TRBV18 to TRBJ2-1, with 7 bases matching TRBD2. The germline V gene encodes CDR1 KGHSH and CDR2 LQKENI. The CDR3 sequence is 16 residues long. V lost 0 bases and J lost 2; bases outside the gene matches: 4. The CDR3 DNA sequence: TGTGCCAGCTCACCACCTTTTGCGGGGGCCTACAATGAGCAGTTCTTC. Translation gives CASSPPFAGAYNEQFF.

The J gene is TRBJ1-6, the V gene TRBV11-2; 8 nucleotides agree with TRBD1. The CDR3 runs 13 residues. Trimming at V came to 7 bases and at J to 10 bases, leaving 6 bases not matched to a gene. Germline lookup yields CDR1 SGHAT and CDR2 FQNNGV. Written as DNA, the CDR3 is TGTGCCAGCAATACAGGGGGGGACTCACCCCTCCACTTT. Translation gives CASNTGGDSPLHF.

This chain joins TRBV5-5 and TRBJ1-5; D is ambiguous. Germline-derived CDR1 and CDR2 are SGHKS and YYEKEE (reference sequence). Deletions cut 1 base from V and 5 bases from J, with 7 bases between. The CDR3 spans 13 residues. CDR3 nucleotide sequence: TGTGCCAGCAGCTTGCTACCCGATCAGCCCCAGCATTTT. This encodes CASSLLPDQPQHF.

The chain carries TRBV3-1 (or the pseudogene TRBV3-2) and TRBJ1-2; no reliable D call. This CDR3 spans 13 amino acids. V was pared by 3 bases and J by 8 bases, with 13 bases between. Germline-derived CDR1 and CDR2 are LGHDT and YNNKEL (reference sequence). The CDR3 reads CASSHVGERGYTF. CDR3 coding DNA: TGTGCCAGCAGCCACGTTGGGGAGCGGGGCTACACCTTC.

The CDR3 DNA is TGTGCCAGCACCTCATCAGACGGGGCAGGGTTCTACGAGCAGTACTTC. It specifies CASTSSDGAGFYEQYF. The V call is TRBV7-9, the J call TRBJ2-7, with D possibly being TRBD1 or TRBD2 (5 bases each). The germline V gene encodes CDR1 SEHNR and CDR2 FQNEAQ (reference sequence). V was shortened by 7 bases and J by 3 bases, with 22 bases between the two germline ends. The CDR3 spans 16 residues.

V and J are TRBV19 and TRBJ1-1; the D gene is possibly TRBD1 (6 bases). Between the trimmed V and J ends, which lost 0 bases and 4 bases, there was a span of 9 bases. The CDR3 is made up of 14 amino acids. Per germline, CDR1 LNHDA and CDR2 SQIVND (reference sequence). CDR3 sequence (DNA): TGTGCCAGTAGTATAGATCAGGGGCGCACTGAAGCTTTCTTT. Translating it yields CASSIDQGRTEAFF.

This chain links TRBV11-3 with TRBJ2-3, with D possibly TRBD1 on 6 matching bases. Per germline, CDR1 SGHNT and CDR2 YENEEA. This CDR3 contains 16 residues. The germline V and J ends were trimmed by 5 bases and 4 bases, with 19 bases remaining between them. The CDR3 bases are TGTGCCAGCAGCCCTGGGAGCAGGGGAAGCCCAGATACGCAGTATTTT. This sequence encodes CASSPGSRGSPDTQYF.

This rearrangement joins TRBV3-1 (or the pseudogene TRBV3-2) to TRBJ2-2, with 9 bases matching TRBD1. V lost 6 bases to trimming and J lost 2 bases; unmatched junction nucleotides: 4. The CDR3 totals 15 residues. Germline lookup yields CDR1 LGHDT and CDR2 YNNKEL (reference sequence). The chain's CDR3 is CASSSDRGNTGELFF. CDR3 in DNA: TGTGCCAGCAGTTCGGACAGGGGTAACACCGGGGAGCTGTTTTTT.

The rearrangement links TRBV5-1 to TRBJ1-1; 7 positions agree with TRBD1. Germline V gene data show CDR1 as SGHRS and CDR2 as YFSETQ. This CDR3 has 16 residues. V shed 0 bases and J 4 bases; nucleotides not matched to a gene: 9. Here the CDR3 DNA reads TGCGCCAGCAGCTTGGATCCGCAGGGGGATAGCACTGAAGCTTTCTTT. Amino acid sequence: CASSLDPQGDSTEAFF.

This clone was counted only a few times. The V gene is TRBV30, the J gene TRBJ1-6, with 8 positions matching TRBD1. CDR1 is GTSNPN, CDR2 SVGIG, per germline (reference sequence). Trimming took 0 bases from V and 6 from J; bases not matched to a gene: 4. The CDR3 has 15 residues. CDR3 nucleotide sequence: TGTGCCTGGAGTGTCCAGGGGGCGCTTAATTCACCCCTCCACTTT. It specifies CAWSVQGALNSPLHF.

The CDR3 sequence is CASSSGGPQHF. The CDR3 DNA is TGTGCCAGCAGCTCGGGGGGGCCCCAGCATTTT. The rearrangement uses TRBV7-6 and TRBJ1-5; the D gene is possibly TRBD1 (5 bases). The CDR3 has 11 amino acids. Trimming removed 4 bases at V and 9 bases at J, with 7 bases between. The germline V gene has CDR1 SGHVS and CDR2 FNYEAQ.

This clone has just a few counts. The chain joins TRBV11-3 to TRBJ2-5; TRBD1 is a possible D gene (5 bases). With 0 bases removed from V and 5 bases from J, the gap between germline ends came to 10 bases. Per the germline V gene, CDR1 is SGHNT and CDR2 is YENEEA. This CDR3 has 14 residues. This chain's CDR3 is CASSLDRRAETQYF. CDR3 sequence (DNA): TGTGCCAGCAGCTTAGATCGCAGGGCGGAGACCCAGTACTTC.

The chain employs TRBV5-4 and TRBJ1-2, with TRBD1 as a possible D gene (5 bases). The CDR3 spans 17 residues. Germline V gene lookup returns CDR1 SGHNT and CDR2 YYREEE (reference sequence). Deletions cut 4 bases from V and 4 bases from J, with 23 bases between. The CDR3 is CASSPSSPGPRVYGYTF. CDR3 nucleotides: TGTGCCAGCAGCCCCTCCTCCCCGGGACCCCGAGTCTATGGCTACACCTTC.

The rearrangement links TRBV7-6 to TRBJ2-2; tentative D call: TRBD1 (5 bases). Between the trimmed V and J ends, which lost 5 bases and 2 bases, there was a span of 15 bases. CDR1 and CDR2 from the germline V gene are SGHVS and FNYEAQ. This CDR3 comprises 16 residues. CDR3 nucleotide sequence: TGTGCCAGCAGCCCTCGACAGTTTCCTAACACCGGGGAGCTGTTTTTT. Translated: CASSPRQFPNTGELFF.

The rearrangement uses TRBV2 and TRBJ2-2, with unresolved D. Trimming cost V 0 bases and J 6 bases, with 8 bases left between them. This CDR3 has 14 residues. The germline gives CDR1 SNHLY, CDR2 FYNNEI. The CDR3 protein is CASSEAPEAGELFF. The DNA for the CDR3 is TGTGCCAGCAGTGAAGCGCCCGAGGCCGGGGAGCTGTTTTTT.

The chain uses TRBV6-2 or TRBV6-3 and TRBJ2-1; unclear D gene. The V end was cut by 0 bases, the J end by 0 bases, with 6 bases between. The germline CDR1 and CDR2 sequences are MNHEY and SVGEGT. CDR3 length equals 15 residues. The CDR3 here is CASSYSGVSYNEQFF. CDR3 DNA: TGTGCCAGCAGTTACTCCGGAGTCTCCTACAATGAGCAGTTCTTC.

The CDR3 spells CASSPFDREAFF. CDR3 DNA: TGTGCCAGCTCACCATTCGACAGGGAAGCTTTCTTT. The rearrangement uses TRBV18 and TRBJ1-1; D might be TRBD1 (6 bases). V was cut by 2 bases and J by 8 bases, with 9 bases left in between. CDR3 size: 12 residues. CDR1 and CDR2 from the germline V gene are KGHSH and LQKENI.

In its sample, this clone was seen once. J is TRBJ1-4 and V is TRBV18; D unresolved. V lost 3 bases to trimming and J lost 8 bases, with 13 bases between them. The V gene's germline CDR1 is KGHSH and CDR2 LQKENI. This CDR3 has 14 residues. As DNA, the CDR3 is TGTGCCAGCTCACCCGACTCCCTGAGGGAAAAACTGTTTTTT. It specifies CASSPDSLREKLFF.

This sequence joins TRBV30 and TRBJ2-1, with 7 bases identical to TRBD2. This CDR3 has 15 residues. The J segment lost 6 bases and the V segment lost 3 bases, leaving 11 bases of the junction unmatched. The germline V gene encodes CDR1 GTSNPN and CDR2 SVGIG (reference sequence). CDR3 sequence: CAWRIPSGIFNEQFF. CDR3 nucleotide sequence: TGTGCCTGGAGAATTCCGAGCGGGATATTCAATGAGCAGTTCTTC. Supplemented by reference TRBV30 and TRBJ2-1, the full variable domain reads SQTIHQWPATLVQPVGSPLSLECTVEGTSNPNLYWYRQAAGRGLQLLFYSVGIGQISSEVPQNLSASRPQDRQFILSSKKLLLSDSGFYLCAWRIPSGIFNEQFFGPGTRLTVL.

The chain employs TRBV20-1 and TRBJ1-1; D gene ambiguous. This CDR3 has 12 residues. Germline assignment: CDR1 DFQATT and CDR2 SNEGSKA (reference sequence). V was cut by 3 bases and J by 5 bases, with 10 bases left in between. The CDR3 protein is CSASRVGTEAFF. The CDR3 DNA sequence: TGCAGTGCTAGTAGGGTAGGAACTGAAGCTTTCTTT.

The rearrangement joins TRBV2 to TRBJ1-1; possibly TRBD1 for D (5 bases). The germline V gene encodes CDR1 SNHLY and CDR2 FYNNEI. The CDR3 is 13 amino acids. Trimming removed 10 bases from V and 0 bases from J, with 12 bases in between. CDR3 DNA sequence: TGTGCCACCACGGGGGATATGAACACTGAAGCTTTCTTT. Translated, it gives CATTGDMNTEAFF.

The CDR3 region has the DNA TGTGCCAGCTCCCGGACAGGGGGTACTGAAGCTTTCTTT. This encodes CASSRTGGTEAFF. The chain links TRBV18 to TRBJ1-1; 10 bases are a match to TRBD1. This CDR3 comprises 13 residues. Germline trimming cut 6 bases from V and 5 bases from J; bases unmatched to any gene: 3. The germline V gene encodes CDR1 KGHSH and CDR2 LQKENI.

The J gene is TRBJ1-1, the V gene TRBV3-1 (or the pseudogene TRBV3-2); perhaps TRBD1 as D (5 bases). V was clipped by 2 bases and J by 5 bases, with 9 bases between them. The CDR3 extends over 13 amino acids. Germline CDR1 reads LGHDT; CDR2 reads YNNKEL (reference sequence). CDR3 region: CASSQNGGTEAFF. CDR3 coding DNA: TGTGCCAGCAGCCAAAACGGGGGGACTGAAGCTTTCTTT.

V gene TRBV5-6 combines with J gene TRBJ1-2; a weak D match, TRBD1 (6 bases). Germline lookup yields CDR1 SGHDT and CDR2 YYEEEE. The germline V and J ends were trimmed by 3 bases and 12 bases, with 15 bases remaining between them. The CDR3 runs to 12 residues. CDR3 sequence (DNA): TGTGCCAGCAGCTCAGTACAGGGTACGGACACCTTC. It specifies CASSSVQGTDTF.

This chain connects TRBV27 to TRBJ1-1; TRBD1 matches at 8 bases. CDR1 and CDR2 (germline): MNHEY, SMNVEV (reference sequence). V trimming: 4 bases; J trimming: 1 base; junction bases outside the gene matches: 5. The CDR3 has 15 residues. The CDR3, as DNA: TGTGCCAGCAGTTCCGGACAGGGTCCGAACACTGAAGCTTTCTTT. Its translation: CASSSGQGPNTEAFF.